The clone carrying this TCR beta chain appeared a few times. As yet, its antigen is unknown. The CDR3 is 15 amino acids. The germline gives CDR1 LGHDT, CDR2 YNNKEL (reference sequence). J was trimmed by 4 bases and V by 0 bases; bases with no gene match: 5. This sample was included in a study of T-cell memory formation after mild COVID-19. About the study: TCR clusters were mostly confined to one donor each.

TCRdb processed the 5' RACE reads anew with MiXCR; each CDR3 protein has one entry. Of about 120,000 distinct CDR3 sequences in the sample, 20% to 25% were seen once. Findings and caveats of the study: Clones from the second wave (peaking day 37) had unconfirmed SARS-CoV-2 specificity. Pre-infection memory contained some responding clones, which suggested that cross-reactive memory had joined. CD4+ contracting clones lay mainly in CM and EM, CD8+ ones in EMRA.

The sample comprised PBMCs or a T cell subset sorted from them (not recorded which). V gene TRBV3-1 combines with J gene TRBJ1-2, with 7 bases fitting TRBD1. This TCR derives from a young man who had mild COVID-19 (a few samples of this study predate the infection). Cell type and time point are not known. The CDR3 region has the DNA TGTGCCAGCAGCCAAGACAGGGGGTCTGGCTATGGCTACACCTTC. It is translated as CASSQDRGSGYGYTF.